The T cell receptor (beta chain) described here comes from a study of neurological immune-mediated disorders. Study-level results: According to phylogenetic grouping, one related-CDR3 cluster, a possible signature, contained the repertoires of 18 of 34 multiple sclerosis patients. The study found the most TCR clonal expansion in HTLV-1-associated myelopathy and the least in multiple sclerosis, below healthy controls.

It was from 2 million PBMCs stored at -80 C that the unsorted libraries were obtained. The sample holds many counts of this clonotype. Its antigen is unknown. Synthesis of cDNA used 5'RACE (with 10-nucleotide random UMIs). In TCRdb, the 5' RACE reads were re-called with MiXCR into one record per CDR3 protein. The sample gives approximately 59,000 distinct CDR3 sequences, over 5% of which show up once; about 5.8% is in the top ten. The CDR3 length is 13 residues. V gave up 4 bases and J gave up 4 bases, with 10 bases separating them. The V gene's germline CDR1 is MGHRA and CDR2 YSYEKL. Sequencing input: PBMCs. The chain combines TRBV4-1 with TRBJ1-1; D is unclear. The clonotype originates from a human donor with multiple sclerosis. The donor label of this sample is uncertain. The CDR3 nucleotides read TGCGCCAGCAGCCGGGAGGCGGGCACTGAAGCTTTCTTT. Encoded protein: CASSREAGTEAFF.